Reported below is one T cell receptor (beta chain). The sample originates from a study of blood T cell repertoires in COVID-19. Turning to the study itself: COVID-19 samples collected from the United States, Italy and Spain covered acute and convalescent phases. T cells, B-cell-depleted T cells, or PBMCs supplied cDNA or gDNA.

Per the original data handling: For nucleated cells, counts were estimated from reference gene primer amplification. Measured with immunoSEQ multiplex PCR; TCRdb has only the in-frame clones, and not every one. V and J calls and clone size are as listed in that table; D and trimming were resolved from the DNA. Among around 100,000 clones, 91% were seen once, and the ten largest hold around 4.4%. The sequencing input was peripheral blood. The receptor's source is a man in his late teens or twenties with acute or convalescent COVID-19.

The CDR3 DNA sequence: TGCGCCAGCAGCTTCTATAGCGGGGGGGCGGCCACCGGGGAGCTGTTTTTT. It yields the protein CASSFYSGGAATGELFF. The chain couples TRBV5-1 to TRBJ2-2; the match to TRBD2 covers 11 bases. Per germline, CDR1 SGHRS and CDR2 YFSETQ. The CDR3 has 17 residues. V gave up 2 bases and J gave up 4 bases; unmatched junction bases: 7.